This entry is about one T cell receptor beta chain. Source study methods: From reference gene primer amplification, estimates of nucleated cell counts were derived. Data came from immunoSEQ multiplex PCR; TCRdb stores just in-frame clones and leaves some out. V and J calls plus clone size are reproduced from that table; the DNA served to infer D and trimming. The data contain about 120,000 clones, 70% to 90% of them singletons. This specimen belongs to a study of blood T cell repertoires in COVID-19. This CDR3 is 17 amino acids long. Trimming pared 3 bases from V and 2 bases from J, leaving 19 bases between. Per germline, CDR1 SGHRS and CDR2 YFSETQ.

The specimen sequenced was peripheral blood. The sequence came from a man between 40 and 49 years old with acute or convalescent COVID-19. V usage is TRBV5-1 and J usage is TRBJ2-3, with D possibly TRBD2 on 7 matching bases. DNA of the CDR3: TGCGCCAGCAGCTCCCCGGGGGGCGTAACGCTCACAGATACGCAGTATTTT. This sequence encodes CASSSPGGVTLTDTQYF.